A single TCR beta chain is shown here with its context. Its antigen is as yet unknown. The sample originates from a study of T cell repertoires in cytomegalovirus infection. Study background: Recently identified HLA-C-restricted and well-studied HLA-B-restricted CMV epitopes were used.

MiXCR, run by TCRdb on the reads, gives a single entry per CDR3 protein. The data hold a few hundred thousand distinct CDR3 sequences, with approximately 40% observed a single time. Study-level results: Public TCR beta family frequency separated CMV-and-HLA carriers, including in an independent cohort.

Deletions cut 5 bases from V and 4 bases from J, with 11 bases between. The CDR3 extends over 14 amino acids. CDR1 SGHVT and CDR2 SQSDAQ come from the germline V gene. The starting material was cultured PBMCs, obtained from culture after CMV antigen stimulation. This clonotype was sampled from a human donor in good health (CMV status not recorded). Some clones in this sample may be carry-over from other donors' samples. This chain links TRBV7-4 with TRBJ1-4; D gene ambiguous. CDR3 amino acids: CASSPETGNEKLFF. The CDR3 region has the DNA TGTGCCAGCAGCCCAGAAACGGGTAATGAAAAACTGTTTTTT.